The entry below describes one TCR beta chain. The data stem from a study of blood T cell repertoires in COVID-19. The repertoire was sequenced with immunoSEQ multiplex PCR; TCRdb's copy has only in-frame clones and lacks some. The sample lists approximately 270,000 clones, 70% to 90% seen once, with under 2.5% in the top ten. CDR1 is MDHEN, CDR2 SYDVKM, per germline. V lost 1 base to trimming and J lost 0 bases, with 6 bases between them. CDR3 length: 15 amino acids. The chain recombines TRBV28 with TRBJ2-2, with D possibly TRBD2 on 5 matching bases. The sequenced sample was PBMCs or T cells enriched from blood (not recorded which). The clonotype originates from a woman aged 45-65 years who had recovered from COVID-19. Here the CDR3 reads CASSLLLANTGELFF. CDR3 nucleotide sequence: TGTGCCAGCAGTTTATTACTAGCGAACACCGGGGAGCTGTTTTTT.